This passage covers 23 T cell receptor beta chains from one sample sequenced in a study of T-cell memory formation after mild COVID-19. TCRdb re-called the 5' RACE reads through MiXCR, storing one row per CDR3 protein. The sample has fewer than 600,000 distinct CDR3 sequences; about a fifth are singletons. The sequenced sample consisted of PBMCs or a T cell subset sorted from them (not recorded which). The receptor source for this set is an adult woman who had mild COVID-19 (a few samples of this study predate the infection). Cell type and time point are not known.

J is TRBJ1-4 and V is TRBV4-1; D may be TRBD1 (6 bases). The germline CDR1 and CDR2 sequences are MGHRA and YSYEKL. V lost 4 bases to trimming and J lost 1 base, with 10 bases between them. The CDR3 is 15 amino acids. For the CDR3, the DNA is TGCGCCAGCAGCCTTGTGGACAGAACTAATGAAAAACTGTTTTTT. This encodes CASSLVDRTNEKLFF.

The chain combines TRBV5-1 with TRBJ1-1; TRBD1 is a possible D gene (5 bases). Trimming shortened V by 4 bases and J by 0 bases, and 16 bases separated the two germline ends. The CDR3 has 16 residues. The V gene's germline CDR1 is SGHRS and CDR2 YFSETQ. As DNA, the CDR3 is TGCGCCAGCAGCCAAATACCTGGGGGGTTGAACACTGAAGCTTTCTTT. The encoded protein is CASSQIPGGLNTEAFF. The full variable domain, in which reference TRBV5-1 and TRBJ1-1 provide the parts outside the CDR3, is KAGVTQTPRYLIKTRGQQVTLSCSPISGHRSVSWYQQTPGQGLQFLFEYFSETQRNKGNFPGRFSGRQFSNSRSEMNVSTLELGDSALYLCASSQIPGGLNTEAFFGQGTRLTVV.

The table lists this clonotype with a few counts. The chain combines TRBV20-1 with TRBJ2-5; the match to TRBD2 covers 8 bases. CDR3 length: 16 amino acids. The germline V gene has CDR1 DFQATT and CDR2 SNEGSKA (reference sequence). The V and J ends lost 2 bases and 2 bases, in that order; junction bases with no gene match: 10. The CDR3 DNA reads as TGCAGTGCTAGACCGAGAGCGGGAGCGTTTCAAGAGACCCAGTACTTC. Amino acids: CSARPRAGAFQETQYF.

The V gene is TRBV7-2, the J gene TRBJ2-1; 11 bases are a match to TRBD2. Germline values: CDR1 SGHTA, CDR2 FQGNSA. There are 15 residues in the CDR3. V lost 3 bases to trimming and J lost 10 bases; unmatched junction nucleotides: 8. The CDR3 reads CASSLTSGALGEQFF. CDR3 nucleotides: TGTGCCAGCAGCTTGACTAGCGGGGCCTTGGGAGAGCAGTTCTTC.

This clonotype was observed a few times. The rearrangement uses TRBV11-2 and TRBJ2-7, with D possibly being TRBD1 or TRBD2 (5 bases each). The V gene lost 5 bases and the J gene lost 7 bases, with 12 bases spanning the gap. Germline CDR1 and CDR2: SGHAT and FQNNGV. This CDR3 is built from 12 residues. CDR3 DNA: TGTGCCAGCAGCGCAATGAGGGGAGAGCAGTACTTC. Its translation: CASSAMRGEQYF.

This chain joins TRBV14 and TRBJ1-4, with 7 bases matching TRBD1. This CDR3 spans 15 amino acids. The V and J ends lost 4 bases and 5 bases, in that order; junction bases with no gene match: 7. CDR1 and CDR2 (germline): SGHDN, FVKESK. The CDR3 region has the DNA TGTGCCAGCAGCCCGAGGGACAGACTAAATGAAAAACTGTTTTTT. Residues: CASSPRDRLNEKLFF.

The J gene is TRBJ2-3, the V gene TRBV7-2, with no clear D. The CDR3 totals 13 residues. Germline-derived CDR1 and CDR2 are SGHTA and FQGNSA. The V end was cut by 5 bases, the J end by 3 bases, with 9 bases between. The CDR3: CASSTRRTDTQYF. DNA for the CDR3: TGTGCCAGCAGCACCCGTAGAACAGATACGCAGTATTTT.

This clonotype came up a few times. The chain joins TRBV10-3 to TRBJ2-3; D not certain. The CDR3 spans 14 residues. In germline, CDR1 is ENHRY, CDR2 SYGVKD. V was cut by 4 bases and J by 0 bases, with 8 bases left in between. The CDR3 reads CAISGEDSTDTQYF. The CDR3 DNA reads as TGTGCCATCAGTGGAGAGGATAGCACAGATACGCAGTATTTT.

This clonotype has a handful of counts. This sequence joins TRBV5-1 and TRBJ2-3; 12 nucleotides match TRBD1. CDR3 length equals 18 residues. CDR1 is SGHRS, CDR2 YFSETQ, per germline. Trimming took 4 bases from V and 0 from J; bases not matched to a gene: 9. CDR3 sequence: CASSMGQGAPGSTDTQYF. Written as DNA, the CDR3 is TGCGCCAGCAGCATGGGACAGGGGGCGCCGGGGAGCACAGATACGCAGTATTTT. The whole variable domain, filled in from reference TRBV5-1 and TRBJ2-3, reads KAGVTQTPRYLIKTRGQQVTLSCSPISGHRSVSWYQQTPGQGLQFLFEYFSETQRNKGNFPGRFSGRQFSNSRSEMNVSTLELGDSALYLCASSMGQGAPGSTDTQYFGPGTRLTVL.

This clonotype was found a few times. The rearrangement links TRBV7-9 to TRBJ1-4; D is ambiguous. The CDR3 loop spans 15 amino acids. Trimming removed 8 bases at V and 3 bases at J, with 16 bases between. Germline CDR1 SEHNR, CDR2 FQNEAQ (reference sequence). CDR3 amino acids: CASGDEGAANEKLFF. DNA of the CDR3: TGTGCCAGCGGAGATGAGGGTGCGGCTAATGAAAAACTGTTTTTT.

V and J are TRBV15 and TRBJ1-2; possibly TRBD1 for D (5 bases). Trimming shortened V by 2 bases and J by 0 bases, and 22 bases separated the two germline ends. Germline V lookup: CDR1 LNHNV, CDR2 YYDKDF (reference sequence). The CDR3 spans 19 residues. The CDR3 spells CATSRPGGGMTGANYGYTF. CDR3 DNA: TGTGCCACCAGCAGACCCGGGGGGGGGATGACCGGAGCTAACTATGGCTACACCTTC.

J is TRBJ2-7 and V is TRBV5-1; TRBD2 might be the D (6 bases). The germline gives CDR1 SGHRS, CDR2 YFSETQ. The germline V and J ends were trimmed by 4 bases and 6 bases, with 14 bases remaining between them. The CDR3 is 13 residues long. The CDR3 region has the DNA TGCGCCAGCAGCCTAGATACTAGCACCGAGCAGTACTTC. Translated, it gives CASSLDTSTEQYF.

The chain recombines TRBV3-1 with TRBJ2-1, with a possible D match to TRBD1 (7 bases). The CDR3 is 16 residues long. Germline loops: CDR1 LGHDT, CDR2 YNNKEL (reference sequence). V dropped 2 bases and J dropped 0 bases, with 11 bases sitting between them. The CDR3 DNA reads TGTGCCAGCAGCCAACTTCAGGGGGGCTCCTACAATGAGCAGTTCTTC. It yields the protein CASSQLQGGSYNEQFF.

The V call is TRBV5-1, the J call TRBJ1-1; the D gene is possibly TRBD1 (6 bases). CDR1 SGHRS and CDR2 YFSETQ come from the germline V gene. CDR3 length: 15 amino acids. Trimming took 5 bases from V and 0 from J, leaving 14 bases between them. The CDR3 bases are TGCGCCAGCAGACCGCGACAGGTTTTGAACACTGAAGCTTTCTTT. Protein sequence: CASRPRQVLNTEAFF.

This chain connects TRBV18 to TRBJ1-5; possible D gene TRBD1, 5 bases. The V and J ends lost 2 bases and 9 bases respectively, with 20 bases between them. This CDR3 region has 16 residues. CDR1 and CDR2 (germline): KGHSH, LQKENI. The CDR3 spells CASSPFRDPKGLPQHF. The CDR3 DNA reads TGTGCCAGCTCACCATTCCGGGACCCTAAGGGTCTGCCCCAGCATTTT.

The rearrangement joins TRBV4-1 to TRBJ1-1, with D possibly being TRBD1 (6 bases). V was cut by 1 base and J by 5 bases, with 14 bases left in between. CDR3 length: 15 amino acids. Germline loops: CDR1 MGHRA, CDR2 YSYEKL. The CDR3 sequence is CASSQVLGRGTEAFF. The DNA of the CDR3 is TGCGCCAGCAGCCAAGTCCTGGGAAGGGGGACTGAAGCTTTCTTT.

The genes are TRBV5-1 and TRBJ2-3; TRBD2 aligns across 8 bases. Germline V gene data show CDR1 as SGHRS and CDR2 as YFSETQ. CDR3 size: 15 residues. Trimming took 5 bases from V and 0 from J; bases not matched to a gene: 5. The CDR3 spells CASSFSGASTDTQYF. CDR3 DNA sequence: TGCGCCAGCAGTTTTAGCGGGGCAAGCACAGATACGCAGTATTTT.

This clonotype turned up a few times. This sequence joins TRBV4-2 and TRBJ2-3; D may be TRBD1 (5 bases). Germline CDR1 and CDR2: LGHNA and YNFKEQ. The V end lost 0 bases, the J end lost 2 bases, and 12 bases lay between the germline ends. The CDR3 totals 16 residues. CDR3 nucleotide sequence: TGTGCCAGCAGCCAAGAAGGGGCTCAGCCCACAGATACGCAGTATTTT. Amino acid sequence: CASSQEGAQPTDTQYF.

The chain recombines TRBV11-2 with TRBJ1-4; D not resolved. Trimming removed 5 bases at V and 0 bases at J, with 7 bases between. Germline CDR1 and CDR2: SGHAT and FQNNGV. The CDR3 loop spans 14 amino acids. In nucleotides, the CDR3 is TGTGCCAGCAGCCCACACGCAACTAATGAAAAACTGTTTTTT. Protein product: CASSPHATNEKLFF. Filled out from reference TRBV11-2 and TRBJ1-4, the complete variable domain reads EAGVAQSPRYKIIEKRQSVAFWCNPISGHATLYWYQQILGQGPKLLIQFQNNGVVDDSQLPKDRFSAERLKGVDSTLKIQPAKLEDSAVYLCASSPHATNEKLFFGSGTQLSVL.

The chain uses TRBV11-2 and TRBJ2-7; weak D call: TRBD2 (5 bases). Germline-derived CDR1 and CDR2 are SGHAT and FQNNGV. This CDR3 has 16 amino acids. Trimming pared 0 bases from V and 0 bases from J, leaving 12 bases between. CDR3 residues: CASSLDLRAGSYEQYF. The CDR3 coding sequence is TGTGCCAGCAGCTTAGATTTGCGGGCCGGCTCCTACGAGCAGTACTTC.

The rearrangement links TRBV18 to TRBJ1-1; D possibly corresponds to TRBD1 (6 bases). Trimming cost V 1 base and J 3 bases, with 12 bases left between them. Germline V gene lookup returns CDR1 KGHSH and CDR2 LQKENI. This CDR3 spans 15 amino acids. The CDR3, as DNA: TGTGCCAGCTCACCACGAACACAGGGACACACTGAAGCTTTCTTT. Protein sequence: CASSPRTQGHTEAFF.

This clonotype showed up just a few times. This sequence joins TRBV2 and TRBJ1-5; D might be TRBD1 (5 bases). The CDR3 sequence is 13 residues long. CDR1 is SNHLY and CDR2 is FYNNEI in the germline V gene. The V end lost 8 bases, the J end lost 6 bases, and 14 bases lay between the germline ends. The CDR3 sequence: CASRGPVGQPQHF. The CDR3 DNA reads as TGTGCCAGCCGGGGCCCAGTGGGTCAGCCCCAGCATTTT. Complete variable domain (other parts from reference TRBV2 and TRBJ1-5): EPEVTQTPSHQVTQMGQEVILRCVPISNHLYFYWYRQILGQKVEFLVSFYNNEISEKSEIFDDQFSVERPDGSNFTLKIRSTKLEDSAMYFCASRGPVGQPQHFGDGTRLSIL.

The chain links TRBV19 to TRBJ2-4, with TRBD2 identical over 8 bases. Germline CDR1 is LNHDA and CDR2 is SQIVND (reference sequence). With V trimmed by 1 base and J by 1 base, 3 bases remained unmatched. The CDR3 is made up of 16 amino acids. The chain's CDR3 is CASSIAGGPAKNIQYF. The CDR3, as DNA: TGTGCCAGTAGTATAGCGGGAGGGCCTGCCAAAAACATTCAGTACTTC.